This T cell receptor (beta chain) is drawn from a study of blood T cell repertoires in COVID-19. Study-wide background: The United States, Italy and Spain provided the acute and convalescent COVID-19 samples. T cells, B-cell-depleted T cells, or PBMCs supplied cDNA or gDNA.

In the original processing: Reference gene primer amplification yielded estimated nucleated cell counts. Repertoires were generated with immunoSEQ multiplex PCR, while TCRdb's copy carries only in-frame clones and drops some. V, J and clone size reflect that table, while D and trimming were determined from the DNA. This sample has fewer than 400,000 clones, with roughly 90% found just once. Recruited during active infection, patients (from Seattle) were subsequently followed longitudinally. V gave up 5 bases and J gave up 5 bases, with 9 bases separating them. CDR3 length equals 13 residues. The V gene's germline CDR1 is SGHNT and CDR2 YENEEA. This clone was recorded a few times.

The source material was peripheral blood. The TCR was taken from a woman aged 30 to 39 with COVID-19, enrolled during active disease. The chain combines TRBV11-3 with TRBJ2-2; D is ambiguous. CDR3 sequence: CASSQLGTGELFF. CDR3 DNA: TGTGCCAGCAGCCAACTCGGGACCGGGGAGCTGTTTTTT.